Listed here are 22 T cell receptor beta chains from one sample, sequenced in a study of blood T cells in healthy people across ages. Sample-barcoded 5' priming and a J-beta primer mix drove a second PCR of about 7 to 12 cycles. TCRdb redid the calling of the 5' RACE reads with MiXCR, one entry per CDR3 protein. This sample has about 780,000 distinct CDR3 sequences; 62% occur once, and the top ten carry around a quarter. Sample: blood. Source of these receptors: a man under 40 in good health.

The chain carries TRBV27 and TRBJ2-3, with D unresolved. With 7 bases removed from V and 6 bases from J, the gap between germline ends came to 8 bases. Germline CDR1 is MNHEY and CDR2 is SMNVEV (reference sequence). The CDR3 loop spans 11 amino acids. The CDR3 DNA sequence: TGTGCCAGCACTAGGGCGGATACGCAGTATTTT. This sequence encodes CASTRADTQYF.

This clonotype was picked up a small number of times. Here the CDR3 DNA reads TGCAGCGTTGGTCCCTCGACAGGGCCCCAAGAGACCCAGTACTTC. The encoded protein is CSVGPSTGPQETQYF. The rearrangement joins TRBV29-1 to TRBJ2-5; 7 nucleotides match TRBD1. This CDR3 region has 15 residues. Germline CDR1 SQVTM, CDR2 ANQGSEA. The junction had 9 bases not matched to a gene; V was cut back by 4 bases and J by 1 base.

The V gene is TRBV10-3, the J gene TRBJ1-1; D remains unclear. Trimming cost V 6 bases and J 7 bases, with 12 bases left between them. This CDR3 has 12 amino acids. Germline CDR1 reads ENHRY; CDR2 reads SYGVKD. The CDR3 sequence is CAISGPGGEAFF. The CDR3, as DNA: TGTGCCATCAGCGGCCCGGGAGGTGAAGCTTTCTTT.

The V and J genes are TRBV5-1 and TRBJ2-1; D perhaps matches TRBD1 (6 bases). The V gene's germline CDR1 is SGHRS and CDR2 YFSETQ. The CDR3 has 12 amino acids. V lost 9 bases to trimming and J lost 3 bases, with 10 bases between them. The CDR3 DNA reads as TGCGCCAAACGGACAGACTACAATGAGCAGTTCTTC. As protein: CAKRTDYNEQFF. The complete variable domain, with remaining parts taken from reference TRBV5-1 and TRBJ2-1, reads KAGVTQTPRYLIKTRGQQVTLSCSPISGHRSVSWYQQTPGQGLQFLFEYFSETQRNKGNFPGRFSGRQFSNSRSEMNVSTLELGDSALYLCAKRTDYNEQFFGPGTRLTVL.

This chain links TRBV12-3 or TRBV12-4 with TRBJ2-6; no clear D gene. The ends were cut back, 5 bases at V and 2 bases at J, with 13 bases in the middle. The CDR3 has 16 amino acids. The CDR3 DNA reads TGTGCCAGCAGTCCCCCCCCTGGCCCTGGGGCCAACGTCCTGACTTTC. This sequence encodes CASSPPPGPGANVLTF.

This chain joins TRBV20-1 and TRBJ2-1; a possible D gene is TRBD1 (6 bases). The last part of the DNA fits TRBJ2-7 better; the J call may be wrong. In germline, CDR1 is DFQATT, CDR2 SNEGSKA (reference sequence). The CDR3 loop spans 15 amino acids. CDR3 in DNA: TGCAGTGCCCCCGACAGGTACCCAGTCTACAATGAGCAGTACTTC. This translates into CSAPDRYPVYNEQYF.

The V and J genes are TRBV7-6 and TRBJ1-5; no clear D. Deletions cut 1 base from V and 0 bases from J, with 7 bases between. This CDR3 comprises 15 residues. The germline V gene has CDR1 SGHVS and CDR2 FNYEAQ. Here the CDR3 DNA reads TGTGCCAGCAGCTTAGGGACGGATAGCAATCAGCCCCAGCATTTT. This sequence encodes CASSLGTDSNQPQHF.

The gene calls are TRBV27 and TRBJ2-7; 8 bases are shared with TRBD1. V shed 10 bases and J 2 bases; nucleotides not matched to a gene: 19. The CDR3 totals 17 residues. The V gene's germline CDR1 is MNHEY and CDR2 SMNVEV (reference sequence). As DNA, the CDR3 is TGTGCCACCGCGGACAGGGCCGTTCTCCTAAAACCCTACGAGCAGTACTTC. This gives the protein CATADRAVLLKPYEQYF.

CDR3 amino acids: CASSEWTEETQYF. In DNA, the CDR3 is TGCGCCAGCAGCGAATGGACAGAAGAGACCCAGTACTTC. The chain couples TRBV4-1 to TRBJ2-5; maybe TRBD1 (6 bases). The V gene's germline CDR1 is MGHRA and CDR2 YSYEKL. The V and J ends lost 5 bases and 3 bases respectively, with 10 bases between them. There are 13 residues in the CDR3.

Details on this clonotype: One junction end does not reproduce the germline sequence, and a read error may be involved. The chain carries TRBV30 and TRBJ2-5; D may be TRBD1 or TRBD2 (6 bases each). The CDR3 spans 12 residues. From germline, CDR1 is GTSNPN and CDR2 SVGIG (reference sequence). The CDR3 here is CSWRVGGETQYF. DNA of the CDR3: TGTTCCTGGAGGGTAGGGGGAGAGACCCAGTACTTC.

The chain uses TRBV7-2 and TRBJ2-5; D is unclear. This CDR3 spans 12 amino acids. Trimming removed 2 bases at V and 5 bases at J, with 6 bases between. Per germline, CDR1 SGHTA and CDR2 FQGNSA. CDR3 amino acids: CASSLYSETQYF. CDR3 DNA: TGTGCCAGCAGCTTATACAGCGAGACCCAGTACTTC.

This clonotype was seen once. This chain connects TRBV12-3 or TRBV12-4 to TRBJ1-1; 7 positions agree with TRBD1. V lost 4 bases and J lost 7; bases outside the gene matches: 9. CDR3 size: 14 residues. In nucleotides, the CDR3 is TGTGCCAGCAGTTCCGAACCCGGGACAGTTGAAGCTTTCTTT. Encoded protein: CASSSEPGTVEAFF.

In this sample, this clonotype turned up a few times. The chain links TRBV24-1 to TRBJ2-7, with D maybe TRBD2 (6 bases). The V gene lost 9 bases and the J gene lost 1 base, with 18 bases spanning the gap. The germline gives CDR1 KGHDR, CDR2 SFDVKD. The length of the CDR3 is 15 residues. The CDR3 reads CATEGQEGNSYEQYF. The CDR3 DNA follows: TGTGCCACCGAAGGGCAGGAGGGGAATTCCTACGAGCAGTACTTC.

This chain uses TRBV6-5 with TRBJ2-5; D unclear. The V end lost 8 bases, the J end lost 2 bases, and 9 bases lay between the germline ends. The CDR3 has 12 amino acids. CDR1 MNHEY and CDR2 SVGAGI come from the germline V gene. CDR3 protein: CASRSLQETQYF. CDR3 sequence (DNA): TGTGCCAGCCGGTCCCTACAAGAGACCCAGTACTTC.

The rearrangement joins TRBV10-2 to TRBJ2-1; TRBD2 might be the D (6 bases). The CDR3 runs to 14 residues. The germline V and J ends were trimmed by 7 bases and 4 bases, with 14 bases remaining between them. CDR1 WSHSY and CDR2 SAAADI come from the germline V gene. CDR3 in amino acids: CASIESGVYNEQFF. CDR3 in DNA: TGCGCCAGCATCGAGTCGGGGGTGTACAATGAGCAGTTCTTC.

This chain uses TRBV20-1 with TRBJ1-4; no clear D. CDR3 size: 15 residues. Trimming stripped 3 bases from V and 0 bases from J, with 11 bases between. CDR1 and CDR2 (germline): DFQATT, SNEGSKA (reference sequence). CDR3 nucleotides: TGCAGTGCTAGTGGGGTGGCGGCAACTAATGAAAAACTGTTTTTT. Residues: CSASGVAATNEKLFF.

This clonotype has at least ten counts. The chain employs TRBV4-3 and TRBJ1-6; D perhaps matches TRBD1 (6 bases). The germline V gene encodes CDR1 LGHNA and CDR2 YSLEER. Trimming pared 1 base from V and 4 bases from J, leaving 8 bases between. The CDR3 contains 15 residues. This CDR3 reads CASSQGQVYNSPLHF. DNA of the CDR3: TGCGCCAGCAGCCAAGGACAGGTTTATAATTCACCCCTCCACTTT.

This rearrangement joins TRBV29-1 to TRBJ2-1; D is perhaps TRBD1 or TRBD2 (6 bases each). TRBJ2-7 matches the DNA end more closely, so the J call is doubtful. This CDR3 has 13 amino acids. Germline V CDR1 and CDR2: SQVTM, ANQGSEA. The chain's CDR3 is CSAKKGGSDEQYF. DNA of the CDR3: TGCAGCGCAAAGAAAGGGGGGAGCGACGAGCAGTACTTC.

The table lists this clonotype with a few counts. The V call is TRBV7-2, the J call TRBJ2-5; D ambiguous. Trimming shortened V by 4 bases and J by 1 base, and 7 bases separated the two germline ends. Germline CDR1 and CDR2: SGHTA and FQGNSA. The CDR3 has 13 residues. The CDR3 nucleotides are TGTGCCAGCAGCTCTCGGGTCCAAGAGACCCAGTACTTC. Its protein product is CASSSRVQETQYF. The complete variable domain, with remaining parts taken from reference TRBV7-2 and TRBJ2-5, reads GAGVSQSPSNKVTEKGKDVELRCDPISGHTALYWYRQSLGQGLEFLIYFQGNSAPDKSGLPSDRFSAERTGGSVSTLTIQRTQQEDSAVYLCASSSRVQETQYFGPGTRLLVL.

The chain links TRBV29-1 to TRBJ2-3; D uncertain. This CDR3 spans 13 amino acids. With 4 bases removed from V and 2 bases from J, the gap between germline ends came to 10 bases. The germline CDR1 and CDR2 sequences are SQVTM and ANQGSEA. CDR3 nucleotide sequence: TGCAGCGTTGTGGGTGTTTACACAGATACGCAGTATTTT. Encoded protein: CSVVGVYTDTQYF.

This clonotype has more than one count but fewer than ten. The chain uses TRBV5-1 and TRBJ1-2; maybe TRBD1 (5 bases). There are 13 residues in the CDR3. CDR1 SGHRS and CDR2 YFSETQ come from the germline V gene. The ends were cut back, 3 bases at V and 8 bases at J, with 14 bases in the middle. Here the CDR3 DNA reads TGCGCCAGCAGCTCCGGGGGGGGAGAAGGCTACACCTTC. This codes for CASSSGGGEGYTF.

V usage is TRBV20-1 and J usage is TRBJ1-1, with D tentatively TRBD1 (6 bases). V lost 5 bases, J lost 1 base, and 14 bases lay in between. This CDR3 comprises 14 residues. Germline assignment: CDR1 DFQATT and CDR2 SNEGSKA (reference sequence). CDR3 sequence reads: CSAPRQVGNTEAFF. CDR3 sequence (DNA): TGCAGTGCTCCGAGACAGGTTGGGAACACTGAAGCTTTCTTT.